One sample yielded the 23 T cell receptor beta chains listed below, sequenced in a study of CD8+ T cells in alopecia areata (dated by TCRdb to the late 2010s). The library was built by means of the immunoSEQ multiplex PCR assay. RNA was extracted from all samples and reverse transcribed into cDNA as template for TCR sequencing. The clones in this table, taken by TCRdb from immuneACCESS, are in-frame only. Not every clone is retained; where verified, under half of the shortfall comes from an unresolved V gene, and the cause of the rest is unknown. In all, the sample holds 95,000 to 110,000 clones, and roughly 50% of those were seen once. 8% to 10% of the sample belongs to the ten largest clones. Sequences were obtained from CD4+ T cells sorted from blood. These receptors all stem from a human donor in good health.

The chain employs TRBV29-1 and TRBJ2-2, with a tentative D call TRBD2 (5 bases). The CDR3 runs to 13 residues. CDR1 and CDR2 (germline): SQVTM, ANQGSEA. V was shortened by 4 bases and J by 4 bases, with 10 bases between the two germline ends. Written as DNA, the CDR3 is TGCAGCGTTGCCGTCGGGGTCACCGGGGAGCTGTTTTTT. It specifies CSVAVGVTGELFF.

The V gene is TRBV5-6, the J gene TRBJ1-6; D call uncertain. Trimming left V 2 bases short and J 1 base short, with 10 bases between. The CDR3 runs to 16 residues. Germline lookup yields CDR1 SGHDT and CDR2 YYEEEE. The CDR3 sequence: CASSFGPASYNSPLHF. The CDR3 DNA sequence: TGTGCCAGCAGCTTCGGACCAGCTTCCTATAATTCACCCCTCCACTTT.

This chain connects TRBV19 to TRBJ2-1; the match to TRBD1 covers 9 bases. J was trimmed by 8 bases and V by 5 bases; bases with no gene match: 10. The CDR3 consists of 15 residues. Germline V lookup: CDR1 LNHDA, CDR2 SQIVND (reference sequence). DNA of the CDR3: TGTGCCAGTAGTCAAAAGGGACAGGGAAGGCATGAGCAGTTCTTC. Translating it yields CASSQKGQGRHEQFF.

The chain has TRBV29-1 and TRBJ2-7; 10 positions agree with TRBD1. CDR3 size: 13 residues. Losses at the gene ends were 3 bases for V and 6 bases for J; bases not matched to a gene: 5. The germline V gene encodes CDR1 SQVTM and CDR2 ANQGSEA. The CDR3 protein is CSVEGQGPSEQYF. The DNA of the CDR3 is TGCAGCGTTGAGGGACAGGGGCCCTCCGAGCAGTACTTC.

J is TRBJ1-1 and V is TRBV7-9, with D possibly TRBD1 on 5 matching bases. Germline V gives CDR1 SEHNR, CDR2 FQNEAQ (reference sequence). V was shortened by 5 bases and J by 10 bases, with 11 bases between the two germline ends. This CDR3 comprises 11 residues. The CDR3 region is CASSPEGRAFF. CDR3 sequence (DNA): TGTGCCAGCAGCCCGGAGGGGAGAGCTTTCTTT.

This chain links TRBV29-1 with TRBJ1-1; possibly TRBD1 for D (6 bases). With 6 bases removed from V and 4 bases from J, the gap between germline ends came to 18 bases. The CDR3 sequence is 14 residues long. Germline V CDR1 and CDR2: SQVTM, ANQGSEA. This CDR3 is CSVGLQGRSTEAFF. In DNA, the CDR3 is TGCAGCGTCGGATTACAGGGTAGGAGCACTGAAGCTTTCTTT. Together with reference TRBV29-1 and TRBJ1-1, the CDR3 gives the full variable domain: SAVISQKPSRDICQRGTSLTIQCQVDSQVTMMFWYRQQPGQSLTLIATANQGSEATYESGFVIDKFPISRPNLTFSTLTVSNMSPEDSSIYLCSVGLQGRSTEAFFGQGTRLTVV.

The chain joins TRBV30 to TRBJ2-7, with D uncertain. The germline V gene encodes CDR1 GTSNPN and CDR2 SVGIG (reference sequence). The CDR3 spans 13 residues. V was shortened by 2 bases and J by 0 bases, with 8 bases between the two germline ends. In DNA form, the CDR3 reads TGTGCCTGGAGTCCTGGGGTCTCCTACGAGCAGTACTTC. It yields the protein CAWSPGVSYEQYF.

V usage is TRBV30 and J usage is TRBJ1-1; possibly TRBD1 for D (5 bases). V was cut by 2 bases and J by 1 base, with 8 bases left in between. Germline V CDR1 and CDR2: GTSNPN, SVGIG (reference sequence). The length of the CDR3 is 13 residues. The CDR3 here is CAWSTDRNTEAFF. The DNA for the CDR3 is TGTGCCTGGAGTACAGACAGGAACACTGAAGCTTTCTTT.

This clone was observed a few times. This chain links TRBV11-2 with TRBJ2-5; D is unclear. CDR1 SGHAT and CDR2 FQNNGV come from the germline V gene. This CDR3 spans 13 amino acids. V shed 3 bases and J shed 2 bases, with 7 bases lying between them. CDR3 nucleotide sequence: TGTGCCAGCAGCTTTAACTTTCAAGAGACCCAGTACTTC. Its translation: CASSFNFQETQYF. Filled out from reference TRBV11-2 and TRBJ2-5, the complete variable domain reads EAGVAQSPRYKIIEKRQSVAFWCNPISGHATLYWYQQILGQGPKLLIQFQNNGVVDDSQLPKDRFSAERLKGVDSTLKIQPAKLEDSAVYLCASSFNFQETQYFGPGTRLLVL.

V gene TRBV30 combines with J gene TRBJ2-5, with TRBD2 as a possible D gene (6 bases). The V gene's germline CDR1 is GTSNPN and CDR2 SVGIG (reference sequence). V dropped 1 base and J dropped 2 bases, with 8 bases sitting between them. CDR3 length: 13 amino acids. The CDR3 DNA is TGTGCCTGGAGTGGTAGCGGTCAAGAGACCCAGTACTTC. It translates to CAWSGSGQETQYF.

The J gene is TRBJ2-7, the V gene TRBV28; TRBD2 matches at 13 bases. The germline V gene encodes CDR1 MDHEN and CDR2 SYDVKM. Unmatched junction bases numbered 0, after V lost 0 bases and J lost 4 bases. The CDR3 consists of 15 residues. Written as DNA, the CDR3 is TGTGCCAGCAGTTTATGGACTAGCGGGGGGTACGAGCAGTACTTC. This translates into CASSLWTSGGYEQYF.

In its sample, this clone was seen a few times. V and J are TRBV7-9 and TRBJ2-7; a possible D gene is TRBD1 (5 bases). The germline V and J ends were trimmed by 2 bases and 2 bases, with 16 bases remaining between them. This CDR3 comprises 16 residues. Germline V lookup: CDR1 SEHNR, CDR2 FQNEAQ (reference sequence). This CDR3 is CASSLQGQGNPYEQYF. The CDR3 nucleotides are TGTGCCAGCAGCTTACAAGGTCAGGGAAACCCCTACGAGCAGTACTTC. The entire variable domain, with the rest obtained from reference TRBV7-9 and TRBJ2-7, is as follows: DTGVSQNPRHKITKRGQNVTFRCDPISEHNRLYWYRQTLGQGPEFLTYFQNEAQLEKSRLLSDRFSAERPKGSFSTLEIQRTEQGDSAMYLCASSLQGQGNPYEQYFGPGTRLTVT.

The rearrangement uses TRBV7-9 and TRBJ2-2, with D possibly matching TRBD2 (5 bases). Germline CDR1 and CDR2: SEHNR and FQNEAQ (reference sequence). The CDR3 loop spans 14 amino acids. V was trimmed by 4 bases and J by 2 bases, leaving 8 bases between them. CDR3 sequence (DNA): TGTGCCAGCAGCTCTCGGGGAAACACCGGGGAGCTGTTTTTT. This translates into CASSSRGNTGELFF.

This clone showed up just a few times. The chain carries TRBV28 and TRBJ2-5; TRBD2 matches at 9 bases. The CDR3 contains 16 residues. CDR1 and CDR2 from the germline V gene are MDHEN and SYDVKM. V lost 2 bases, J lost 5 bases, and 9 bases stayed unmatched. CDR3 nucleotide sequence: TGTGCCAGCAGTTTAAGCCCCGCGGGGGGGCTGGAGACCCAGTACTTC. It encodes CASSLSPAGGLETQYF.

The rearrangement joins TRBV23-1 to TRBJ2-7; 8 bases line up with TRBD1. TRBV23-1 is classed as an ORF, of uncertain function. The V and J ends lost 7 bases and 3 bases, in that order; junction bases with no gene match: 5. The CDR3 sequence is 13 residues long. CDR3 sequence reads: CASTTGVRYEQYF. Written as DNA, the CDR3 is TGCGCCAGCACGACAGGGGTGCGCTACGAGCAGTACTTC.

The V and J genes are TRBV29-1 and TRBJ1-1, with TRBD1 as a possible D gene (5 bases). CDR1 and CDR2 (germline): SQVTM, ANQGSEA. The CDR3 extends over 12 amino acids. Trimming left V 6 bases short and J 3 bases short, with 11 bases between. The CDR3 is CSVPRGDTEAFF. CDR3 nucleotides: TGCAGCGTCCCCCGGGGGGACACTGAAGCTTTCTTT.

This chain joins TRBV9 and TRBJ2-7; D remains unclear. Germline V gives CDR1 SGDLS, CDR2 YYNGEE. V was trimmed by 0 bases and J by 2 bases, leaving 9 bases between them. This CDR3 has 14 amino acids. In DNA, the CDR3 is TGTGCCAGCAGCGTAGGTCTGTCCACCTACGAGCAGTACTTC. Encoded protein: CASSVGLSTYEQYF.

This clone has more than one count but fewer than ten. J is TRBJ1-3 and V is TRBV7-6; D gene unclear. V was cut by 1 base and J by 0 bases, with 10 bases left in between. CDR1 SGHVS and CDR2 FNYEAQ come from the germline V gene. The CDR3 covers 16 residues. In DNA, the CDR3 is TGTGCCAGCAGCTTAGGAGGCAGGCGCTCTGGAAACACCATATATTTT. Translated: CASSLGGRRSGNTIYF.

The chain is built from TRBV4-2 and TRBJ2-7, with unresolved D. Trimming stripped 0 bases from V and 0 bases from J, with 9 bases between. The germline CDR1 and CDR2 sequences are LGHNA and YNFKEQ. The CDR3 totals 15 residues. The CDR3 DNA reads TGTGCCAGCAGCCAAGAGGTCTATCACTCCTACGAGCAGTACTTC. This encodes CASSQEVYHSYEQYF.

The rearrangement joins TRBV23-1 to TRBJ1-4; no reliable D call. TRBV23-1 is given ORF status, its function remaining uncertain. The CDR3 has 14 amino acids. With 1 base removed from V and 8 bases from J, the gap between germline ends came to 11 bases. The CDR3 bases are TGCGCCAGCAGTCAATGGTGGAACGCAGAAAAACTGTTTTTT. Its translation: CASSQWWNAEKLFF.

The chain is built from TRBV5-1 and TRBJ2-1, with TRBD2 identical over 9 bases. Germline values: CDR1 SGHRS, CDR2 YFSETQ. The V segment lost 4 bases and the J segment 5 bases; nucleotides outside the gene matches: 7. The CDR3 extends over 15 amino acids. CDR3 sequence: CASSHGLARNNEQFF. CDR3 in DNA: TGCGCCAGCAGCCATGGACTAGCGCGAAACAATGAGCAGTTCTTC. Complete variable domain (other parts from reference TRBV5-1 and TRBJ2-1): KAGVTQTPRYLIKTRGQQVTLSCSPISGHRSVSWYQQTPGQGLQFLFEYFSETQRNKGNFPGRFSGRQFSNSRSEMNVSTLELGDSALYLCASSHGLARNNEQFFGPGTRLTVL.

V is TRBV2 and J is TRBJ2-7; D may match TRBD1 or TRBD2 (5 bases each). Germline V CDR1 and CDR2: SNHLY, FYNNEI. The CDR3 consists of 16 residues. V was cut by 0 bases and J by 2 bases, with 14 bases left in between. CDR3 DNA: TGTGCCAGCAGTGAAGCGTATGAGGGGCTCCCCTACGAGCAGTACTTC. This encodes CASSEAYEGLPYEQYF.

The CDR3, as DNA: TGCAGCGTTGGGGGAAAGCAGGGGACCCACTCCTACGAGCAGTACTTC. As protein: CSVGGKQGTHSYEQYF. The chain has TRBV29-1 and TRBJ2-7, with D maybe TRBD1 (6 bases). V lost 4 bases and J lost 0, with 19 bases in between. Germline CDR1 and CDR2: SQVTM and ANQGSEA. This CDR3 contains 16 residues.